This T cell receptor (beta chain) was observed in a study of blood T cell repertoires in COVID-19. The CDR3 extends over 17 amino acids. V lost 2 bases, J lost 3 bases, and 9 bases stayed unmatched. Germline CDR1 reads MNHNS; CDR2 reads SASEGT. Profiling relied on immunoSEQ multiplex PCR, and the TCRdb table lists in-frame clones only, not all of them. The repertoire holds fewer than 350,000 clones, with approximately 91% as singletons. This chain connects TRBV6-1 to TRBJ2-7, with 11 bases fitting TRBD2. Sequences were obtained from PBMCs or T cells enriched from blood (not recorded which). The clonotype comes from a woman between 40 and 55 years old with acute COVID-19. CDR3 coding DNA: TGTGCCAGCAGTGAAATCGACTTAGCGGGGGGGTTCTACGAGCAGTACTTC. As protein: CASSEIDLAGGFYEQYF.